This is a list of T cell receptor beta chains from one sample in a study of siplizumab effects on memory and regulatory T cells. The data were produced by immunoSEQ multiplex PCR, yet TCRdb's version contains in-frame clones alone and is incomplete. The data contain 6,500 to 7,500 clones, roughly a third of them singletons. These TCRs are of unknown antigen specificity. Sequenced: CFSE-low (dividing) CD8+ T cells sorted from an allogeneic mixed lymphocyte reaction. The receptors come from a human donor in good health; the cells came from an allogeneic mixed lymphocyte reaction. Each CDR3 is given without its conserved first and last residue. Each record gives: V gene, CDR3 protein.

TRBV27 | ASSSGQLEQY
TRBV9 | ASSGRDRGQNEQF
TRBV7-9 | ASSLSNEQF
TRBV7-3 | ASSSETPTYEQY
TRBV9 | ASSDLGETQY
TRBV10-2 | ASSWTGPEAF
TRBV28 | ASSFPGLLF
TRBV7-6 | ASILDQGAYNEQF
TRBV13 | ASSSNSYEQY
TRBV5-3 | ASSLLSPEQF
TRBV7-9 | ASSSSGTAFYEQY
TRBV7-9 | ASSLAVAGQTQY
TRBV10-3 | AIRQGAETGELF
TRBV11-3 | ASSPGTGSNEQF
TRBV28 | ASSLATSYEQY
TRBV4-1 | ASSQGLGGQEQF
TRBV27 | ASSSLINQPQH
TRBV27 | ASSPGTGGYEQY
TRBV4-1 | ASSHVPLENTEAF
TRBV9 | ASSVDESYEQY
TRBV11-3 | ASSLDREETQY
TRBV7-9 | ASSFVGDTQY
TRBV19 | ASSIVAGAYEQY
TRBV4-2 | ASSQEERSGDTQY